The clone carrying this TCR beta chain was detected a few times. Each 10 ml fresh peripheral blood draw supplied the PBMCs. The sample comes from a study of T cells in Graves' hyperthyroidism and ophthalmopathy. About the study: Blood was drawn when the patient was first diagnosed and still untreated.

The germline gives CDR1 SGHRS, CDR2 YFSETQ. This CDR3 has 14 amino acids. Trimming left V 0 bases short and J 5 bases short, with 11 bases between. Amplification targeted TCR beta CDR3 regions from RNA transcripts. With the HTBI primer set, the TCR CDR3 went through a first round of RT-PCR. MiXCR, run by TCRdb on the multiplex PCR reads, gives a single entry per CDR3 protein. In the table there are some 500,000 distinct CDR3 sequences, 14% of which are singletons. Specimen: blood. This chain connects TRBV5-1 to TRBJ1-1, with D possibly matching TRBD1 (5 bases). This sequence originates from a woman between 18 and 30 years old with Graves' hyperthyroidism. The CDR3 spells CASSLERGWTEAFF. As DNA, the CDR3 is TGCGCCAGCAGCTTGGAGAGGGGTTGGACTGAAGCTTTCTTT.